This TCR beta chain derives from a study of PD-1 blockade in classical Hodgkin lymphoma. As for this clone: Its antigen is as yet unknown.

The time point was: newly diagnosed, previously untreated cHL patient sample. Thawed PBMCs yielded CD4+ T cells through magnetic negative selection. Acting as the comparison were PBMCs from newly diagnosed, untreated classical Hodgkin lymphoma. Study results and limitations: Newly diagnosed patients were reported to start with lower TCR diversity than healthy donors.

Only in-frame clones appear in the TCRdb table, and some are missing; sequencing was by immunoSEQ multiplex PCR. The sample holds some 16,000 clones, over 80% seen once. V lost 4 bases and J 5 bases, leaving 12 bases between the germline ends. CDR3 size: 14 residues. Germline CDR1 reads SGHRS; CDR2 reads YFSETQ. The chain couples TRBV5-1 to TRBJ1-4; D remains ambiguous. The receptor was derived from a human donor with classical Hodgkin lymphoma. Input material: CD4+ T cells from blood. CDR3 region: CASSLLFANEKLFF. In nucleotides, the CDR3 is TGCGCCAGCAGCCTACTGTTCGCGAATGAAAAACTGTTTTTT.